One sample yielded the 19 T cell receptor beta chains listed below, sequenced in a study of blood T cells in healthy people across ages. A second PCR of about 7 to 12 cycles used a sample-barcoded 5' primer and a J-beta primer mix. TCRdb reprocessed the 5' RACE reads with MiXCR, giving one entry per CDR3 protein. The sample yields 450,000 to 650,000 distinct CDR3 sequences, 24% seen once. This same sample was also part of a study on T cells of mothers and their children.

The sample taken for sequencing was blood. The origin of the receptors is a boy between 5 and 17 years old in good health.

The J gene is TRBJ2-5, the V gene TRBV3-1; tentatively, D is TRBD2 (5 bases). The end of the DNA fits TRBJ2-7 better, so the J call may be wrong. CDR3 length: 14 residues. Germline V gene data show CDR1 as LGHDT and CDR2 as YNNKEL (reference sequence). The CDR3 DNA reads TGTGCCAGCAGCCAAGGACTCGAGGGTTACGAGCAGTACTTC. Translation gives CASSQGLEGYEQYF.

This clonotype was detected only a few times. The CDR3 loop is CASSLGLAEPQETQYF. In DNA, the CDR3 is TGTGCCAGCAGCTTGGGGCTAGCGGAACCCCAAGAGACCCAGTACTTC. V and J are TRBV5-8 and TRBJ2-5; the match to TRBD2 covers 7 bases. This CDR3 is 16 amino acids long. V lost 0 bases and J lost 1; bases outside the gene matches: 6. Germline CDR1 reads SGHTS; CDR2 reads YDEGEE.

This clonotype was observed a single time. The CDR3 here is CASSPYLGLNGYTF. For the CDR3, the DNA is TGTGCCAGCAGTCCCTACCTCGGGCTAAATGGCTACACCTTC. The chain employs TRBV27 and TRBJ1-2; D gene ambiguous. Germline CDR1 MNHEY, CDR2 SMNVEV (reference sequence). This CDR3 has 14 amino acids. V was cut by 5 bases and J by 6 bases, with 16 bases left in between.

V and J are TRBV6-1 and TRBJ2-5, with 7 bases that match TRBD1. V dropped 6 bases and J dropped 3; count of bases not matched to a gene: 13. Germline V gene sequence: CDR1 MNHNS, CDR2 SASEGT. The CDR3 contains 16 residues. For the CDR3, the DNA is TGTGCCAGCAGGGATGCCCTTGGACAGGACAAAGAGACCCAGTACTTC. Translating gives CASRDALGQDKETQYF.

The rearrangement joins TRBV27 to TRBJ1-2; TRBD1 is a possible D gene (6 bases). In germline, CDR1 is MNHEY, CDR2 SMNVEV (reference sequence). There are 15 residues in the CDR3. Trimming took 6 bases from V and 4 from J, leaving 18 bases between them. CDR3 nucleotides: TGTGCCAGCAGCGCCGGGACAACGGACGTCTATGGCTACACCTTC. Amino acids: CASSAGTTDVYGYTF.

This clonotype occurred a few times. This chain links TRBV20-1 with TRBJ2-3; D ambiguous. Germline lookup yields CDR1 DFQATT and CDR2 SNEGSKA (reference sequence). This CDR3 comprises 16 residues. Between the trimmed V and J ends, which lost 5 bases and 2 bases, there was a span of 20 bases. In nucleotides, the CDR3 is TGCAGTGCTTCCGCCCCCCCGGCGGAGATCACAGATACGCAGTATTTT. It yields the protein CSASAPPAEITDTQYF.

This clonotype was detected ten times or more. The chain is built from TRBV12-3 or TRBV12-4 and TRBJ2-7, with D possibly matching TRBD2 (6 bases). The CDR3 is 14 amino acids. V was trimmed by 8 bases and J by 5 bases, leaving 19 bases between them. The CDR3 here is CASLQTGTGNEQYF. The CDR3 DNA reads TGTGCCAGCCTCCAAACCGGGACTGGGAACGAGCAGTACTTC.

The J gene is TRBJ1-1, the V gene TRBV9, with D uncertain. Between the trimmed V and J ends, which lost 2 bases and 4 bases, there was a span of 9 bases. CDR1 and CDR2 (germline): SGDLS, YYNGEE. The CDR3 covers 13 residues. The CDR3 here is CASSVGITTEAFF. The CDR3 region has the DNA TGTGCCAGCAGCGTGGGGATAACCACTGAAGCTTTCTTT.

This chain links TRBV18 with TRBJ2-5; D is unclear. The J call could be wrong; TRBJ2-7 is a better fit for the DNA end. The CDR3 length is 13 residues. The germline V gene encodes CDR1 KGHSH and CDR2 LQKENI. CDR3 sequence (DNA): TGTGCCAGCTCACCAGGTAATACCTACGAGCAGTACTTC. It codes for CASSPGNTYEQYF.

The rearrangement links TRBV5-6 to TRBJ1-3, with 8 bases identical to TRBD1. The trim removed 3 bases at V and 0 bases at J, leaving 5 bases unmatched. The CDR3 contains 16 residues. Germline lookup yields CDR1 SGHDT and CDR2 YYEEEE. The chain's CDR3 is CASSWGQASSGNTIYF. In DNA form, the CDR3 reads TGTGCCAGCAGCTGGGGACAGGCGAGCTCTGGAAACACCATATATTTT.

The J gene is TRBJ2-5, the V gene TRBV6-6; D is perhaps TRBD1 (6 bases). The V gene's germline CDR1 is MNHNY and CDR2 SVGAGI (reference sequence). This CDR3 has 15 amino acids. Trimming pared 11 bases from V and 2 bases from J, leaving 21 bases between. CDR3 bases: TGTGCCTCGTGGGGTGGGCCAGGGGAGCAAGAGACCCAGTACTTC. Its translation: CASWGGPGEQETQYF.

The rearrangement joins TRBV6-4 to TRBJ2-1; 8 bases are shared with TRBD2. Losses at the gene ends were 4 bases for V and 5 bases for J; bases not matched to a gene: 10. This CDR3 has 16 residues. Looked up from germline, CDR1 is MRHNA and CDR2 is SNTAGT. The CDR3 sequence is CASSVSAGGGHNEQFF. The CDR3 DNA is TGTGCCAGCAGTGTTTCGGCGGGGGGAGGTCACAATGAGCAGTTCTTC.

In its sample, this clonotype was seen a few times. J is TRBJ2-1 and V is TRBV20-1, with 7 bases fitting TRBD2. The CDR3 contains 14 residues. From germline, CDR1 is DFQATT and CDR2 SNEGSKA (reference sequence). The V segment lost 3 bases and the J segment 9 bases; nucleotides outside the gene matches: 11. CDR3 sequence reads: CSASVGGSRFEQFF. CDR3 sequence (DNA): TGCAGTGCTAGTGTTGGCGGGAGCCGGTTTGAGCAGTTCTTC.

DNA for the CDR3: TGTGCCAGCAGCCAAGCGGGCTCCACAGATACGCAGTATTTT. Translating gives CASSQAGSTDTQYF. The chain joins TRBV7-3 to TRBJ2-3, with D possibly being TRBD2 (6 bases). Germline CDR1 is SGHTA and CDR2 is FQGTGA. The CDR3 runs to 14 residues. Trimming took 5 bases from V and 2 from J, leaving 11 bases between them.

In this sample, this clonotype turned up a few times. This chain joins TRBV6-1 and TRBJ2-7; TRBD1 aligns across 8 bases. CDR1 and CDR2 from the germline V gene are MNHNS and SASEGT. The CDR3 has 17 amino acids. V lost 2 bases and J lost 4; bases outside the gene matches: 13. CDR3 DNA: TGTGCCAGCAGTGAACCCAAAACAGGGGGATCTCTTTACGAGCAGTACTTC. It yields the protein CASSEPKTGGSLYEQYF.

The gene calls are TRBV13 and TRBJ2-2, with D possibly being TRBD1 (6 bases). Germline V gene lookup returns CDR1 PRHDT and CDR2 FYEKMQ (reference sequence). V lost 0 bases and J lost 0, with 11 bases in between. The CDR3 has 17 residues. The DNA of the CDR3 is TGTGCCAGCAGCTTAGGCCGGTGGACAGCGAACACCGGGGAGCTGTTTTTT. It yields the protein CASSLGRWTANTGELFF.

A note on this clonotype: The junction differs from germline at one of its ends, possibly a read error. The chain links TRBV6-5 to TRBJ1-4; no clear D. Germline CDR1 reads MNHEY; CDR2 reads SVGAGI. The CDR3 is made up of 15 amino acids. In DNA form, the CDR3 reads TGTGCCAGCTGTTACTCGATACAGATGAATGAAAAACTGTTTTTT. This gives the protein CASCYSIQMNEKLFF.

The CDR3 DNA follows: TGTGCCACCAGCAGAGTGGGCAGCTCCTACGAGCAGTACTTC. Protein: CATSRVGSSYEQYF. V and J are TRBV15 and TRBJ2-5; D is uncertain. The tail of the sequence fits TRBJ2-7 better, so the J call may be wrong. The length of the CDR3 is 14 residues. Germline lookup yields CDR1 LNHNV and CDR2 YYDKDF (reference sequence).

This clonotype was recorded a few times. This chain joins TRBV7-2 and TRBJ2-7; 16 nucleotides align to TRBD2. CDR1 SGHTA and CDR2 FQGNSA come from the germline V gene. This CDR3 comprises 16 residues. V lost 3 bases, J lost 5 bases, and 4 bases stayed unmatched. The CDR3 loop reads CASSFGTSGGADEQYF. Written as DNA, the CDR3 is TGTGCCAGCAGCTTTGGGACTAGCGGGGGGGCCGACGAGCAGTACTTC.